The 4 T cell receptor beta chains in this list originate from one sample, sequenced in a study of cytomegalovirus exposure and HLA in healthy donors. Amplification used 60 Vbeta primers and 13 Jbeta primers. Libraries were prepared by immunoSEQ multiplex PCR; TCRdb keeps only in-frame clonotypes and omits some of them. The sample lists approximately 90,000 clones; 75% to 80% were seen once. The sequenced sample was PBMCs. The receptor set was obtained from a man aged 30 to 45 in good health and CMV-seronegative.

The chain joins TRBV7-2 to TRBJ1-1, with a tentative D call TRBD1 (5 bases). Germline V gives CDR1 SGHTA, CDR2 FQGNSA. The CDR3 spans 15 residues. The germline V and J ends were trimmed by 1 base and 1 base, with 10 bases remaining between them. DNA of the CDR3: TGTGCCAGCAGCTTAGTAATGGGGGGGAACACTGAAGCTTTCTTT. It translates to CASSLVMGGNTEAFF.

The CDR3 here is CASSSPVDYGYTF. CDR3 bases: TGTGCCAGCAGTTCCCCGGTGGACTATGGCTACACCTTC. The gene calls are TRBV6-5 and TRBJ1-2; D unclear. The CDR3 runs 13 residues. V lost 4 bases to trimming and J lost 3 bases, with 9 bases between them. CDR1 is MNHEY, CDR2 SVGAGI, per germline.

The V gene is TRBV6-6, the J gene TRBJ1-2, with 8 bases aligning to TRBD1. CDR1 is MNHNY, CDR2 SVGAGI, per germline (reference sequence). The CDR3 has 15 residues. V trimming: 0 bases; J trimming: 4 bases; junction bases outside the gene matches: 4. CDR3 DNA sequence: TGTGCCAGCAGTTACTCAACAGGGGGGGGCTATGGCTACACCTTC. It is translated as CASSYSTGGGYGYTF.

A word on this clone: A junction boundary mismatches the germline segment, possibly from a read error. Different DNA sequences within this sample yield the same CDR3. V usage is TRBV5-4 and J usage is TRBJ2-3; TRBD1 aligns across 7 bases. Germline assignment: CDR1 SGHNT and CDR2 YYREEE (reference sequence). This CDR3 region has 14 residues. The chain's CDR3 is CASSSGQSTDTQYF. CDR3 sequence (DNA): TGCGCCAGCAGCTCGGGACAGTCCACAGATACGCAGTATTTT.